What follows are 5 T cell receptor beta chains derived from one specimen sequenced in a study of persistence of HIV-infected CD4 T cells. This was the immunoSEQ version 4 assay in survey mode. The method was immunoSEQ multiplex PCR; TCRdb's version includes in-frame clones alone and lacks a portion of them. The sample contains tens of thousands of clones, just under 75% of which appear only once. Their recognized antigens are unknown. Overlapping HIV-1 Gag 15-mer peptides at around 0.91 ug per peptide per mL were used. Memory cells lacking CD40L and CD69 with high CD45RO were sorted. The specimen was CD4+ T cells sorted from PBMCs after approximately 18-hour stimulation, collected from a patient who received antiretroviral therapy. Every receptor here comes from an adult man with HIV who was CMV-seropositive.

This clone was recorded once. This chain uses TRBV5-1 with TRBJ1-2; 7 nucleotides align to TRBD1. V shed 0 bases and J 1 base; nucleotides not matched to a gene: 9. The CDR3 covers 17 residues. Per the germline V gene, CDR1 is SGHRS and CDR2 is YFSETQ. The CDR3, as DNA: TGCGCCAGCAGCTTGGATCCGGCGGGACAGAATAACTATGGCTACACCTTC. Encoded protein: CASSLDPAGQNNYGYTF. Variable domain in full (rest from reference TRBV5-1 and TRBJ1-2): KAGVTQTPRYLIKTRGQQVTLSCSPISGHRSVSWYQQTPGQGLQFLFEYFSETQRNKGNFPGRFSGRQFSNSRSEMNVSTLELGDSALYLCASSLDPAGQNNYGYTFGSGTRLTVV.

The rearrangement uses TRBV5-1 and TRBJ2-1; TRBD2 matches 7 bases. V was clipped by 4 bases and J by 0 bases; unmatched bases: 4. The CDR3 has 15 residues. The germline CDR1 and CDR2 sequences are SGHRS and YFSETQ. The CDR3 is CASSTGGSSYNEQFF. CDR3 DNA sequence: TGCGCCAGCAGCACCGGGGGGAGCTCCTACAATGAGCAGTTCTTC.

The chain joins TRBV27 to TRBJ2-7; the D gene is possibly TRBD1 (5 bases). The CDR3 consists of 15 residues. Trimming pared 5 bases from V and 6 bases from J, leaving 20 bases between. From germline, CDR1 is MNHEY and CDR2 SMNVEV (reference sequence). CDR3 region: CASSTAILPGIEQYF. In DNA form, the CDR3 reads TGTGCCAGCAGTACCGCTATCCTCCCAGGGATCGAGCAGTACTTC.

The CDR3 spells CASSLAETNTPRYGYTF. CDR3 sequence (DNA): TGTGCCAGCAGCTTAGCCGAGACTAATACTCCGCGCTATGGCTACACCTTC. This sequence joins TRBV7-8 and TRBJ1-2; no definite D call. V lost 0 bases and J 4 bases, leaving 18 bases between the germline ends. The V gene's germline CDR1 is SGHVS and CDR2 FQNEAQ. This CDR3 has 17 residues. The full variable domain, its missing parts supplied by reference TRBV7-8 and TRBJ1-2, is GAGVSQSPRYKVAKRGQDVALRCDPISGHVSLFWYQQALGQGPEFLTYFQNEAQLDKSGLPSDRFFAERPEGSVSTLKIQRTQQEDSAVYLCASSLAETNTPRYGYTFGSGTRLTVV.

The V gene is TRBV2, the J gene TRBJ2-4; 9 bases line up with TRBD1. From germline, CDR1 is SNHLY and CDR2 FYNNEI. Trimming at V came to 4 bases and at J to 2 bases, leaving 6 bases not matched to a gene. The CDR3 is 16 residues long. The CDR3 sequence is CASSVPGTGPKNIQYF. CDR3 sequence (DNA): TGTGCCAGCAGTGTCCCCGGGACAGGGCCCAAAAACATTCAGTACTTC. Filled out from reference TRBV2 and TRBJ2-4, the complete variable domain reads EPEVTQTPSHQVTQMGQEVILRCVPISNHLYFYWYRQILGQKVEFLVSFYNNEISEKSEIFDDQFSVERPDGSNFTLKIRSTKLEDSAMYFCASSVPGTGPKNIQYFGAGTRLSVL.